One T cell receptor (beta chain) is described in this entry. Its antigen remains unidentified. These data originate in a study of a mutant IDH1 vaccine in newly diagnosed glioma. Looking at the study overall: Most patients had received both radiotherapy and temozolomide, the prior options being radiotherapy, temozolomide, or both.

Described time point: week 35, safety follow-up. Topical imiquimod was applied with each vaccine dose, which held 300 ug of mutant IDH1 20-mer peptide. Some clones are missing from TCRdb's copy, which holds only in-frame ones; the method was immunoSEQ multiplex PCR. The table records about 31,000 clones, around 80% of them present only once. Germline values: CDR1 MNHEY, CDR2 SVGAGI. The CDR3 has 14 amino acids. The J segment lost 4 bases and the V segment lost 10 bases, leaving 12 bases of the junction unmatched. The chain uses TRBV6-5 and TRBJ1-2, with TRBD1 matching 7 bases. The clonotype originates from a woman aged 40 to 49 with glioma. The sample consisted of PBMCs, taken from a glioma patient whose treatment included an IDH1 peptide vaccine. The CDR3 spells CAISDRDGTYGYTF. The DNA for the CDR3 is TGTGCCATTTCCGACAGGGACGGAACCTATGGCTACACCTTC.